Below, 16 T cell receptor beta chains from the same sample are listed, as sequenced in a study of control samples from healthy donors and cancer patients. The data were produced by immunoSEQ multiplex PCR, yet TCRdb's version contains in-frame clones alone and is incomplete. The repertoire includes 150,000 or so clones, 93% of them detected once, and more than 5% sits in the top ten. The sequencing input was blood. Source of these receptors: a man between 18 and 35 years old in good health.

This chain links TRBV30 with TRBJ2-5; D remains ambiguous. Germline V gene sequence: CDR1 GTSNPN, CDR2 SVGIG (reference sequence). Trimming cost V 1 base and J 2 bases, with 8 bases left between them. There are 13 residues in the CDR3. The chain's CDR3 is CAWSDGRQETQYF. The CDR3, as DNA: TGTGCCTGGAGTGATGGCAGGCAAGAGACCCAGTACTTC.

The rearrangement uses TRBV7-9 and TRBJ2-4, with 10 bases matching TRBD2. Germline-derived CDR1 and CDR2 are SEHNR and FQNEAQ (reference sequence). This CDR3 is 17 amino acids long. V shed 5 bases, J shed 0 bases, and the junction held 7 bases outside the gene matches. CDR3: CASSDGLAAIAKNIQYF. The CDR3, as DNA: TGTGCCAGCAGCGACGGACTAGCGGCGATAGCCAAAAACATTCAGTACTTC.

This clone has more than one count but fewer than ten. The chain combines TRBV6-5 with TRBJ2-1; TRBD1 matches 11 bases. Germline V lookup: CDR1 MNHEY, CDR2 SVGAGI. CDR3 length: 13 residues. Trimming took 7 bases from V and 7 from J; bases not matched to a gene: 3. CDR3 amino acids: CASIGTGGNEQFF. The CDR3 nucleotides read TGTGCCAGCATTGGGACAGGGGGGAATGAGCAGTTCTTC.

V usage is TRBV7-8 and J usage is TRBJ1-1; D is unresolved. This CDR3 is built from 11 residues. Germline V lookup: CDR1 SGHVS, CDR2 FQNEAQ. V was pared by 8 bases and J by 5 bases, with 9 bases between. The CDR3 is CASLRGTEAFF. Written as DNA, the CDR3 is TGTGCCAGCCTAAGAGGGACTGAAGCTTTCTTT.

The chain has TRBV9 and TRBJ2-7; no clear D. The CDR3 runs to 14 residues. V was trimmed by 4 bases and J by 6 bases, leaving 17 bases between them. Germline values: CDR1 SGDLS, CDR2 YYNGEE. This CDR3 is CASSPRSSPFEQYF. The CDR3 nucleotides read TGTGCCAGCAGCCCCCGATCCTCACCTTTCGAGCAGTACTTC.

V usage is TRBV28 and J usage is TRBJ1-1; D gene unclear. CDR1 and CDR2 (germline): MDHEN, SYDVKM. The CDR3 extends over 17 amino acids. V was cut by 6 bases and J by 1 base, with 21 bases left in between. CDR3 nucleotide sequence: TGTGCCAGCAGGCTACCCGGGGAAAGGCTAGGGAACACTGAAGCTTTCTTT. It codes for CASRLPGERLGNTEAFF.

The CDR3 DNA reads as TGTGCCAGCAGCCTTTGGGGGCCGCCACGCACAGATACGCAGTATTTT. Its translation is CASSLWGPPRTDTQYF. The genes are TRBV11-3 and TRBJ2-3; maybe TRBD1 (6 bases). Trimming stripped 5 bases from V and 1 base from J, with 16 bases between. The CDR3 runs 16 residues. The germline CDR1 and CDR2 sequences are SGHNT and YENEEA.

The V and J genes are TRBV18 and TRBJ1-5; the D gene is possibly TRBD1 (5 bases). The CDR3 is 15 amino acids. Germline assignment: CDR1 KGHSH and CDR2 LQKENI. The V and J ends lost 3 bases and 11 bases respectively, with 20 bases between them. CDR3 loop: CASSPLDSGYETQHF. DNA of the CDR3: TGTGCCAGCTCACCCCTGGACTCAGGGTACGAGACCCAGCATTTT.

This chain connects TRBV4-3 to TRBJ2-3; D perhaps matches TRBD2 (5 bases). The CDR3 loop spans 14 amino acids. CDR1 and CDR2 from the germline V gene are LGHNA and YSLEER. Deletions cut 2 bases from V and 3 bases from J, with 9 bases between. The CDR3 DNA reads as TGCGCCAGCAGCCAACTGGGAGTAACAGATACGCAGTATTTT. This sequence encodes CASSQLGVTDTQYF.

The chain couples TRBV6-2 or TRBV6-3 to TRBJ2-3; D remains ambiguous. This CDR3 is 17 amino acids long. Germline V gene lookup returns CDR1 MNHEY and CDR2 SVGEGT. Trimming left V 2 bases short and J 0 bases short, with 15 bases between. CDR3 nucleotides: TGTGCCAGCAGTTACATTCCTAGATACACTAGCACAGATACGCAGTATTTT. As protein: CASSYIPRYTSTDTQYF.

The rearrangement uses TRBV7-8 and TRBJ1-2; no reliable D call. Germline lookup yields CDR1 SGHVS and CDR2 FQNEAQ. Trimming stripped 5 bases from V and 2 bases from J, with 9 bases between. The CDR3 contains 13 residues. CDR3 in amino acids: CASSPTLNYGYTF. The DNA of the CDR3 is TGTGCCAGCAGCCCGACACTGAACTATGGCTACACCTTC.

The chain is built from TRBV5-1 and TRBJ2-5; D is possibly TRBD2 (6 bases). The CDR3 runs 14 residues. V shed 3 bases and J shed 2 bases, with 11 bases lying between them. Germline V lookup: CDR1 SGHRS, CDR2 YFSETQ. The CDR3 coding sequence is TGCGCCAGCAGCTGGGGGACTCCACAAGAGACCCAGTACTTC. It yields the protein CASSWGTPQETQYF.

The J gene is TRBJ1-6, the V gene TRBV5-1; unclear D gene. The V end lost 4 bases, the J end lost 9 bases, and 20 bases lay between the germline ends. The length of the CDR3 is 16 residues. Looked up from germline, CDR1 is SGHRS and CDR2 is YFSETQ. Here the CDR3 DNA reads TGCGCCAGCAGCCCGACCGTGGGGTCAAAATCTTCACCCCTCCACTTT. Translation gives CASSPTVGSKSSPLHF.

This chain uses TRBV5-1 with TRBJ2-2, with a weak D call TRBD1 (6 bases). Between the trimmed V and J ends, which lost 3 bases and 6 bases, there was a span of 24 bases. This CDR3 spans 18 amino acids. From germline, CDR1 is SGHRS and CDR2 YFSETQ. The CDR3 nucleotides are TGCGCCAGCAGCTCATACTCAGGGGCGACGCAGGCGTCCGGGGAGCTGTTTTTT. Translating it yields CASSSYSGATQASGELFF. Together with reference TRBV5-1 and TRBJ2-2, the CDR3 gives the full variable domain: KAGVTQTPRYLIKTRGQQVTLSCSPISGHRSVSWYQQTPGQGLQFLFEYFSETQRNKGNFPGRFSGRQFSNSRSEMNVSTLELGDSALYLCASSSYSGATQASGELFFGEGSRLTVL.

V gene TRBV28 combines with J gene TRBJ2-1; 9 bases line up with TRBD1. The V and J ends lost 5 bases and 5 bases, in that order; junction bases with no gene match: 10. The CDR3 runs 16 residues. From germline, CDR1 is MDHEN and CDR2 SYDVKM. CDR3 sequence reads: CASSPWLRDRDNEQFF. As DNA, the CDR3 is TGTGCCAGCAGTCCCTGGCTCCGGGACAGGGACAATGAGCAGTTCTTC. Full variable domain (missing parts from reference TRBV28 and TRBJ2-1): DVKVTQSSRYLVKRTGEKVFLECVQDMDHENMFWYRQDPGLGLRLIYFSYDVKMKEKGDIPEGYSVSREKKERFSLILESASTNQTSMYLCASSPWLRDRDNEQFFGPGTRLTVL.

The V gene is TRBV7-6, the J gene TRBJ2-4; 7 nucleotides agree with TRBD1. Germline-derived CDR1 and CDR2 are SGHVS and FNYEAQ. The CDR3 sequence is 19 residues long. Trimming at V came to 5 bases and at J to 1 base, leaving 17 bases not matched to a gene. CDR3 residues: CASSPGPGQTPGAKNIQYF. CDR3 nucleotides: TGTGCCAGCAGCCCCGGCCCGGGACAGACCCCAGGGGCCAAAAACATTCAGTACTTC.